Shown below are 11 T cell receptor beta chains from a single sample sequenced in a study of T cells after yellow fever vaccination. TCRdb reprocessed the 5' RACE reads via MiXCR and lists one record per CDR3 protein. Among approximately 610,000 distinct CDR3 sequences listed, roughly a sixth were seen once. The input for sequencing was PBMCs, taken roughly 5 days after the first yellow fever vaccination. The source of these receptors is a man younger than 35 who received the YFV17D yellow fever vaccine.

J is TRBJ2-7 and V is TRBV7-6; the match to TRBD1 covers 8 bases. CDR3 length: 19 amino acids. CDR1 is SGHVS and CDR2 is FNYEAQ in the germline V gene. V dropped 2 bases and J dropped 3; count of bases not matched to a gene: 18. The CDR3 loop is CASSLYGTGSIMANYEQYF. The CDR3 nucleotides are TGTGCCAGCAGCTTATATGGGACAGGATCAATTATGGCCAACTACGAGCAGTACTTC.

A few counts support this clonotype. CDR3 amino acids: CASRLAGSSYEQYV. As DNA, the CDR3 is TGTGCCAGCCGGCTAGCGGGATCTTCCTACGAGCAGTACGTC. This chain uses TRBV5-6 with TRBJ2-7; 9 bases fit TRBD2. With V trimmed by 7 bases and J by 1 base, 6 bases remained unmatched. The CDR3 runs 14 residues. Germline CDR1 reads SGHDT; CDR2 reads YYEEEE.

This clonotype was picked up a small number of times. The J gene is TRBJ2-3, the V gene TRBV6-4; perhaps TRBD2 as D (5 bases). Deletions cut 1 base from V and 0 bases from J, with 11 bases between. The CDR3 sequence is 16 residues long. CDR1 is MRHNA, CDR2 SNTAGT, per germline. Here the CDR3 DNA reads TGTGCCAGCAGTGACTATGGGAGTTCTAGCACAGATACGCAGTATTTT. It codes for CASSDYGSSSTDTQYF.

This clonotype showed up many times. The chain is built from TRBV6-2 or TRBV6-3 and TRBJ2-7; tentatively, D is TRBD2 (6 bases). Trimming left V 2 bases short and J 2 bases short, with 19 bases between. Germline CDR1 MNHEY, CDR2 SVGEGT. This CDR3 contains 17 residues. CDR3 amino acids: CASSYPFGLRSTYEQYF. CDR3 in DNA: TGTGCCAGCAGTTACCCATTCGGACTACGAAGCACCTACGAGCAGTACTTC.

The chain joins TRBV5-1 to TRBJ2-1; D unclear. The germline gives CDR1 SGHRS, CDR2 YFSETQ. The length of the CDR3 is 16 residues. With 0 bases removed from V and 4 bases from J, the gap between germline ends came to 14 bases. DNA of the CDR3: TGCGCCAGCAGCTTGGACGAAGGGCCCCCATACAATGAGCAGTTCTTC. Amino acid sequence: CASSLDEGPPYNEQFF.

This clonotype came up once. The V gene is TRBV7-2, the J gene TRBJ1-1, with no clear D. The ends were cut back, 5 bases at V and 0 bases at J, with 10 bases in the middle. The CDR3 has 14 amino acids. Germline V gene sequence: CDR1 SGHTA, CDR2 FQGNSA. Here the CDR3 DNA reads TGTGCCAGCAGCCCAGACGGGGTGAACACTGAAGCTTTCTTT. It specifies CASSPDGVNTEAFF.

The CDR3: CASSRTSGGVHEQFF. The CDR3 region has the DNA TGCGCCAGCAGCCGAACTAGCGGGGGGGTCCATGAGCAGTTCTTC. This rearrangement joins TRBV4-3 to TRBJ2-1; 13 positions agree with TRBD2. CDR3 length: 15 amino acids. V dropped 4 bases and J dropped 8; count of bases not matched to a gene: 5. CDR1 and CDR2 from the germline V gene are LGHNA and YSLEER.

In this sample, this clonotype turned up many times. The genes are TRBV7-6 and TRBJ2-5; D tentatively fits TRBD1 or TRBD2 (5 bases each). V lost 4 bases to trimming and J lost 5 bases, with 20 bases between them. The CDR3 loop spans 16 amino acids. Per germline, CDR1 SGHVS and CDR2 FNYEAQ. The CDR3 reads CASSSPPDGTGETQYF. CDR3 coding DNA: TGTGCCAGCAGCTCGCCCCCCGACGGGACCGGGGAGACCCAGTACTTC.

The chain has TRBV12-3 or TRBV12-4 and TRBJ2-5; possible D gene TRBD2, 6 bases. This CDR3 comprises 13 residues. Trimming left V 5 bases short and J 7 bases short, with 14 bases between. The CDR3 loop is CASSPSRRGTQYF. CDR3 coding DNA: TGTGCCAGCAGTCCTAGCAGGCGGGGGACCCAGTACTTC.

The CDR3, as DNA: TGCAGTGCCCCCGGGGGAGGCGACACTGAAGCTTTCTTT. This translates into CSAPGGGDTEAFF. The chain recombines TRBV20-1 with TRBJ1-1; the D gene is possibly TRBD1 (5 bases). Germline CDR1 is DFQATT and CDR2 is SNEGSKA (reference sequence). The CDR3 loop spans 13 amino acids. V dropped 6 bases and J dropped 3 bases, with 14 bases sitting between them.

This sequence joins TRBV10-1 and TRBJ2-3; D is undetermined. With 0 bases removed from V and 3 bases from J, the gap between germline ends came to 7 bases. Germline assignment: CDR1 WNHNN and CDR2 SYGVQD (reference sequence). The CDR3 length is 14 residues. The DNA for the CDR3 is TGCGCCAGCAGTGAGTCGAGGTGGACAGATACGCAGTATTTT. Translating gives CASSESRWTDTQYF.